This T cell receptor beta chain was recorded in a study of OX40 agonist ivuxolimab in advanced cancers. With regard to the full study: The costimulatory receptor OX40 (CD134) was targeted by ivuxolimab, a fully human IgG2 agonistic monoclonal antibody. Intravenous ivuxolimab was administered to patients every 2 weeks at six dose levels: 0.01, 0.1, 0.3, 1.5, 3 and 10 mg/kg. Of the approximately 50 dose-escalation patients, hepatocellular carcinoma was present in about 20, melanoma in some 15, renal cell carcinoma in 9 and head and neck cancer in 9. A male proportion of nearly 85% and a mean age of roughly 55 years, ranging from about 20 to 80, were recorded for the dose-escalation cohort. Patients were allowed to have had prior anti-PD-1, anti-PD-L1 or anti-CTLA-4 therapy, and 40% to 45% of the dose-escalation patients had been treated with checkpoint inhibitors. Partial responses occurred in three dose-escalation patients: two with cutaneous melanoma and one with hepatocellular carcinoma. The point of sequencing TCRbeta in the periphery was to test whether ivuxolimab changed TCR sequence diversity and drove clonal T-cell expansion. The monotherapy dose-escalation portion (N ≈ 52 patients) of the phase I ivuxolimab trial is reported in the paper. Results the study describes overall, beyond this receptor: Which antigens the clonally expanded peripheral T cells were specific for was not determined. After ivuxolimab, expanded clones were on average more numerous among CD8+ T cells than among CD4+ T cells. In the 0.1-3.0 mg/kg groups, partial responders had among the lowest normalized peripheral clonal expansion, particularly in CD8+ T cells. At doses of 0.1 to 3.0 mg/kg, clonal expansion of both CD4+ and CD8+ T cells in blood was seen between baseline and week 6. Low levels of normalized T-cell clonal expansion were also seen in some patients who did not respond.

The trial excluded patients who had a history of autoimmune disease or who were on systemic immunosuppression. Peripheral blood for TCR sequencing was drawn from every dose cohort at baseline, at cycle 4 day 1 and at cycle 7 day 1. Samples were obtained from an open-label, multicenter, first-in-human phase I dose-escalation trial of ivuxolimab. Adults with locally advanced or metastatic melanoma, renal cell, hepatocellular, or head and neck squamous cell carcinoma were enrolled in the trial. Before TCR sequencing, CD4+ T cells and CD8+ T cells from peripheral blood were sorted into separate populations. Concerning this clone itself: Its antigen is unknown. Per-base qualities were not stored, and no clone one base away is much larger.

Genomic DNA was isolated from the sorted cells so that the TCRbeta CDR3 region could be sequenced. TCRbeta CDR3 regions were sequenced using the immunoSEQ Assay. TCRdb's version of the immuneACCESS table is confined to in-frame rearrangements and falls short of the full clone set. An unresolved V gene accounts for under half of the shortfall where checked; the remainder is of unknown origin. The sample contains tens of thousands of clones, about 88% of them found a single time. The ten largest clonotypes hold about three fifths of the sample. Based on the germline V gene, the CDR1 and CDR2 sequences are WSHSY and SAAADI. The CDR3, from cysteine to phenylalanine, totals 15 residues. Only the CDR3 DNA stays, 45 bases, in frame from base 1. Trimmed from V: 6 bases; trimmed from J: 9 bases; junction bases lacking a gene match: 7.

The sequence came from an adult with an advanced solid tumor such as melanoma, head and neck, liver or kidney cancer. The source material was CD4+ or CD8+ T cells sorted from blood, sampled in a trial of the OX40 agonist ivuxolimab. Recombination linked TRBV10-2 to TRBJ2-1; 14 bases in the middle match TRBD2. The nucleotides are TGCGCCAGCAGGACGGGACTAGCGGGAGTTGTTGAGCAGTTCTTC. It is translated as CASRTGLAGVVEQFF.